What follows are 14 T cell receptor beta chains derived from one specimen sequenced in a study of human T cells and chemical hapten exposure. TCRdb called the RACE reads again in MiXCR, with one record for every CDR3 protein. The sample carries approximately 350,000 distinct CDR3 sequences, under 9% recorded once. The sample's time point: patch test 1, 2 weeks after DPC sensitization. Treatment meaning: therapeutic diphenylcyclopropenone sensitization with weekly scalp DPC. Here the sequenced sample was whole blood, taken in connection with sensitization to the hapten diphenylcyclopropenone (DPC). These TCRs come from a woman aged 18-29 years with alopecia areata. Some clones in this sample may be carry-over from other donors' samples.

The sample holds a few counts of this clonotype. This sequence joins TRBV6-5 and TRBJ2-2; 8 nucleotides agree with TRBD1. After removal of 6 bases from V and 2 bases from J, the junction contained 5 bases not matched to a gene. CDR1 MNHEY and CDR2 SVGAGI come from the germline V gene. This CDR3 has 15 residues. The chain's CDR3 is CASSNGQGNTGELFF. The CDR3 bases are TGTGCCAGCAGCAATGGACAGGGTAACACCGGGGAGCTGTTTTTT.

This clonotype was seen repeatedly, ten times or more. The chain has TRBV6-5 and TRBJ1-4, with 8 nucleotides matching TRBD1. V shed 2 bases and J 7 bases; nucleotides not matched to a gene: 9. Germline values: CDR1 MNHEY, CDR2 SVGAGI. This CDR3 spans 16 amino acids. The CDR3 nucleotides are TGTGCCAGCAGTTACCAAGCAGGGGGCGGCTCTGAAAAACTGTTTTTT. Residues: CASSYQAGGGSEKLFF.

This clonotype was counted at least ten times. The chain combines TRBV7-2 with TRBJ2-4, with no clear D. Germline V gene sequence: CDR1 SGHTA, CDR2 FQGNSA. This CDR3 has 15 amino acids. The V end was cut by 5 bases, the J end by 6 bases, with 17 bases between. The CDR3 is CASSVEQQSLNIQYF. In DNA, the CDR3 is TGTGCCAGCAGCGTGGAGCAGCAGTCCCTAAACATTCAGTACTTC.

At least ten counts were recorded for this clonotype. J is TRBJ1-6 and V is TRBV6-5; no definite D call. This CDR3 comprises 15 residues. V was cut by 7 bases and J by 9 bases, with 19 bases left in between. The V gene's germline CDR1 is MNHEY and CDR2 SVGAGI. Here the CDR3 DNA reads TGTGCCAGCAAGCCGGGCCATACTTCGGGTTCACCCCTCCACTTT. Translation gives CASKPGHTSGSPLHF.

This chain uses TRBV6-1 with TRBJ1-6, with 8 bases fitting TRBD1. This CDR3 is 13 amino acids long. The V gene's germline CDR1 is MNHNS and CDR2 SASEGT. Unmatched junction bases numbered 6, after V lost 10 bases and J lost 7 bases. The CDR3 loop reads CANLTGENSPLHF. The CDR3 bases are TGTGCCAACCTGACAGGGGAAAATTCACCCCTCCACTTT.

This clonotype was seen ten or more times. The CDR3 loop is CASSLASGSKNIQYF. The CDR3 DNA reads TGTGCCAGCAGCTTAGCCAGCGGGTCCAAAAACATTCAGTACTTC. The chain recombines TRBV7-2 with TRBJ2-4; a weak D match, TRBD2 (6 bases). This CDR3 region has 15 residues. The germline V gene encodes CDR1 SGHTA and CDR2 FQGNSA. V shed 0 bases and J shed 2 bases, with 8 bases lying between them.

The CDR3: CAIAEFRDNEQFF. CDR3 bases: TGTGCCATCGCCGAGTTCCGTGACAATGAGCAGTTCTTC. The chain is built from TRBV10-3 and TRBJ2-1; no clear D. Trimming took 8 bases from V and 5 from J, leaving 13 bases between them. This CDR3 comprises 13 residues. The V gene's germline CDR1 is ENHRY and CDR2 SYGVKD.

The sample holds a few counts of this clonotype. The gene calls are TRBV28 and TRBJ2-5; 10 bases are a match to TRBD2. V shed 2 bases, J shed 2 bases, and the junction held 8 bases outside the gene matches. Germline CDR1 MDHEN, CDR2 SYDVKM. The CDR3 extends over 17 amino acids. This CDR3 reads CASSLLAGAAPQETQYF. The CDR3 DNA is TGTGCCAGCAGTTTACTAGCGGGGGCCGCGCCTCAAGAGACCCAGTACTTC.

The sample holds many counts of this clonotype. V usage is TRBV12-3 or TRBV12-4 and J usage is TRBJ1-1; a possible D gene is TRBD1 (6 bases). Trimming left V 6 bases short and J 10 bases short, with 15 bases between. This CDR3 contains 12 residues. The CDR3 DNA reads TGTGCCAGCAGCCCGGACAGTAGAATAGCTTTCTTT. This translates into CASSPDSRIAFF.

A word on this clonotype: One junction end disagrees with the germline gene, perhaps due to a read error. This sequence joins TRBV12-3 or TRBV12-4 and TRBJ1-3, with D tentatively TRBD1 (5 bases). The CDR3 spans 13 residues. CDR3: CASSSGAGNTLYF. The CDR3, as DNA: TGTGCCAGCAGTTCCGGGGCTGGAAACACCTTATATTTT.

This clonotype was recorded at least ten times. The chain is built from TRBV4-3 and TRBJ2-7; perhaps D is TRBD1 or TRBD2 (5 bases each). V was cut by 0 bases and J by 4 bases, with 13 bases left in between. The length of the CDR3 is 15 residues. Germline V gene sequence: CDR1 LGHNA, CDR2 YSLEER. CDR3 amino acids: CASSQDTKGPYEQYF. The CDR3 DNA reads as TGCGCCAGCAGCCAAGATACGAAGGGACCTTACGAGCAGTACTTC.

This clonotype was observed a handful of times. Sequence at one end of the junction differs from germline and may be a read error. The chain employs TRBV4-2 and TRBJ2-3; a weak D match, TRBD2 (5 bases). This CDR3 has 16 residues. CDR1 and CDR2 (germline): LGHNA, YNFKEQ. CDR3 DNA: TGTGCCAGCAGCAAAGACTTGCGAGCGGCCACAGATACGCAGTATTTT. Translation gives CASSKDLRAATDTQYF.

This clonotype was seen at least ten times. J is TRBJ2-6 and V is TRBV6-1; 7 nucleotides match TRBD1. The CDR3 sequence is 19 residues long. The J segment lost 2 bases and the V segment lost 6 bases, leaving 16 bases of the junction unmatched. Germline loops: CDR1 MNHNS, CDR2 SASEGT. The CDR3 protein is CASRDSPGRGIAGANVLTF. CDR3 bases: TGTGCCAGCAGGGACTCCCCGGGCAGGGGGATTGCTGGGGCCAACGTCCTGACTTTC.

This clonotype has just a few counts. This chain uses TRBV7-8 with TRBJ1-4; D ambiguous. Trimming took off 0 bases at V and 4 bases at J, with 9 bases between the two ends. Germline V CDR1 and CDR2: SGHVS, FQNEAQ. This CDR3 spans 15 amino acids. The chain's CDR3 is CASSLARTLNEKLFF. The CDR3 DNA reads as TGTGCCAGCAGCTTAGCGAGGACCCTTAATGAAAAACTGTTTTTT.